Listed here are 26 T cell receptor beta chains from one sample, sequenced in a study of radiotherapy plus CTLA-4 blockade in lung cancer. Repertoires were generated with immunoSEQ multiplex PCR, while TCRdb's copy carries only in-frame clones and drops some. The sample holds roughly 66,000 clones, approximately 83% seen once. This specimen was peripheral blood, taken from a patient treated with radiotherapy plus ipilimumab. The receptor set was obtained from a human donor with non-small cell lung cancer who had a partial response to radiotherapy plus ipilimumab.

This sequence joins TRBV5-4 and TRBJ2-3; TRBD2 matches 14 bases. Germline lookup yields CDR1 SGHNT and CDR2 YYREEE (reference sequence). The CDR3 totals 16 residues. The V segment lost 4 bases and the J segment 3 bases; nucleotides outside the gene matches: 4. The CDR3 nucleotides are TGTGCCAGCAGCCCCGGACTAGCGGGAGGTACAGATACGCAGTATTTT. Amino acid sequence: CASSPGLAGGTDTQYF.

The chain employs TRBV28 and TRBJ2-5; D possibly corresponds to TRBD1 (5 bases). The CDR3 has 14 amino acids. CDR1 and CDR2 from the germline V gene are MDHEN and SYDVKM. Trimming left V 10 bases short and J 2 bases short, with 17 bases between. Here the CDR3 reads CATRGAAVQETQYF. The DNA of the CDR3 is TGTGCCACGCGTGGGGCAGCAGTACAAGAGACCCAGTACTTC. Complete variable domain (other parts from reference TRBV28 and TRBJ2-5): DVKVTQSSRYLVKRTGEKVFLECVQDMDHENMFWYRQDPGLGLRLIYFSYDVKMKEKGDIPEGYSVSREKKERFSLILESASTNQTSMYLCATRGAAVQETQYFGPGTRLLVL.

This chain connects TRBV6-5 to TRBJ1-2; a possible D gene is TRBD1 (5 bases). This CDR3 contains 14 residues. V lost 5 bases, J lost 3 bases, and 13 bases lay in between. Germline assignment: CDR1 MNHEY and CDR2 SVGAGI. The CDR3 is CASSTRGGYYGYTF. The CDR3 DNA reads TGTGCCAGCAGTACCCGGGGGGGGTACTATGGCTACACCTTC.

The V call is TRBV7-2, the J call TRBJ2-7; tentative D call: TRBD2 (5 bases). The V end was cut by 1 base, the J end by 3 bases, with 10 bases between. CDR1 is SGHTA, CDR2 FQGNSA, per germline. The CDR3 totals 14 residues. CDR3 residues: CASSLVATSYEQYF. The CDR3 nucleotides are TGTGCCAGCAGCTTAGTTGCAACTAGCTACGAGCAGTACTTC.

The V and J genes are TRBV11-2 and TRBJ1-4; D is possibly TRBD1 (5 bases). V lost 5 bases to trimming and J lost 11 bases, with 18 bases between them. The CDR3 has 14 amino acids. Germline CDR1 is SGHAT and CDR2 is FQNNGV. The CDR3 DNA reads as TGTGCCAGCAGCATCTCGGAGGGGTGGTCGAAACTGTTTTTT. Protein: CASSISEGWSKLFF.

The chain recombines TRBV28 with TRBJ2-6; the D gene is possibly TRBD1 (6 bases). This CDR3 spans 16 amino acids. CDR1 is MDHEN, CDR2 SYDVKM, per germline. V lost 6 bases and J 0 bases, leaving 12 bases between the germline ends. CDR3 in DNA: TGTGCCAGCAGCGGACAGTTACTCTCTGGGGCCAACGTCCTGACTTTC. As protein: CASSGQLLSGANVLTF.

V usage is TRBV28 and J usage is TRBJ2-5; weak D call: TRBD1 (6 bases). The CDR3 has 15 amino acids. V gave up 7 bases and J gave up 5 bases, with 20 bases separating them. The germline CDR1 and CDR2 sequences are MDHEN and SYDVKM. The CDR3 region has the DNA TGTGCCAGCACCATAGGGGGTGTTGGTTTGGAGACCCAGTACTTC. Protein product: CASTIGGVGLETQYF.

In this sample, this clone turned up once. The rearrangement joins TRBV11-3 to TRBJ2-1; possibly TRBD2 for D (6 bases). Germline V lookup: CDR1 SGHNT, CDR2 YENEEA. The V and J ends lost 1 base and 3 bases respectively, with 10 bases between them. CDR3 size: 15 residues. As DNA, the CDR3 is TGTGCCAGCAGCTTAGCTCGCGGGGACTACAATGAGCAGTTCTTC. It codes for CASSLARGDYNEQFF.

This chain uses TRBV9 with TRBJ2-7; a weak D match, TRBD2 (6 bases). Trimming took 4 bases from V and 5 from J, leaving 19 bases between them. This CDR3 is built from 15 residues. Germline V CDR1 and CDR2: SGDLS, YYNGEE. CDR3 protein: CASSSGGGRVDEQYF. The CDR3 DNA reads TGTGCCAGCAGCTCAGGAGGAGGGCGGGTTGACGAGCAGTACTTC. Looking up the rest from reference TRBV9 and TRBJ2-7 gives the full variable domain: DSGVTQTPKHLITATGQRVTLRCSPRSGDLSVYWYQQSLDQGLQFLIQYYNGEERAKGNILERFSAQQFPDLHSELNLSSLELGDSALYFCASSSGGGRVDEQYFGPGTRLTVT.

This clone came up a few times. The V call is TRBV25-1, the J call TRBJ2-5, with TRBD2 as a possible D gene (6 bases). The CDR3 contains 16 residues. In germline, CDR1 is MGHDK, CDR2 SYGVNS. V lost 1 base, J lost 5 bases, and 17 bases lay in between. This chain's CDR3 is CASSESPGRAGETQYF. The CDR3 nucleotides read TGTGCCAGCAGTGAATCCCCGGGACGGGCGGGGGAGACCCAGTACTTC.

This chain links TRBV28 with TRBJ1-1; unclear D gene. The germline gives CDR1 MDHEN, CDR2 SYDVKM. With 2 bases removed from V and 4 bases from J, the gap between germline ends came to 11 bases. The CDR3 has 14 residues. CDR3 in amino acids: CASSLTGGFTEAFF. The DNA of the CDR3 is TGTGCCAGCAGTTTAACCGGCGGATTCACTGAAGCTTTCTTT.

V gene TRBV28 combines with J gene TRBJ1-1; 12 positions agree with TRBD1. The CDR3 loop spans 14 amino acids. With V trimmed by 5 bases and J by 11 bases, 9 bases remained unmatched. Germline V gene sequence: CDR1 MDHEN, CDR2 SYDVKM. The CDR3 bases are TGTGCCAGCAGTCATCGGGACAGGGGGCGCAGGGCTTTCTTT. Protein: CASSHRDRGRRAFF.

This chain uses TRBV19 with TRBJ2-7; D may be TRBD1 (6 bases). Trimming took 4 bases from V and 2 from J, leaving 12 bases between them. Germline CDR1 is LNHDA and CDR2 is SQIVND (reference sequence). This CDR3 comprises 14 residues. CDR3 in DNA: TGTGCCAGTAGTACCTTACAGGGCCCCTACGAGCAGTACTTC. The encoded protein is CASSTLQGPYEQYF.

The gene calls are TRBV19 and TRBJ2-2, with TRBD2 matching 9 bases. The CDR3 is 20 residues long. CDR1 and CDR2 (germline): LNHDA, SQIVND (reference sequence). V lost 5 bases to trimming and J lost 5 bases; unmatched junction nucleotides: 21. CDR3 DNA: TGTGCCAGTAGTGCTCTCTTTGCCGGGACTAGCCGCACGGGTACCGGGGAGCTGTTTTTT. It yields the protein CASSALFAGTSRTGTGELFF.

J is TRBJ2-7 and V is TRBV10-2; 8 bases line up with TRBD2. Per germline, CDR1 WSHSY and CDR2 SAAADI. V shed 6 bases and J 7 bases; nucleotides not matched to a gene: 17. The CDR3 spans 16 residues. As DNA, the CDR3 is TGCGCCAGCAGGAGGGGGATAGCGGGAATGGATGTTGAGCAGTACTTC. Amino acids: CASRRGIAGMDVEQYF.

Here the CDR3 DNA reads TGTGCCAGCAAGGTAACAGCATACGGGAGCACTGAAGCTTTCTTT. It encodes CASKVTAYGSTEAFF. The genes are TRBV6-1 and TRBJ1-1; D gene uncertain. This CDR3 comprises 15 residues. V was pared by 7 bases and J by 4 bases, with 19 bases between. Per the germline V gene, CDR1 is MNHNS and CDR2 is SASEGT.

The chain combines TRBV5-1 with TRBJ1-1, with 9 bases lining up with TRBD1. Trimming took 1 base from V and 2 from J; bases not matched to a gene: 0. This CDR3 is built from 14 residues. CDR1 and CDR2 (germline): SGHRS, YFSETQ. As DNA, the CDR3 is TGCGCCAGCAGCTTGACAGGGGGCAACACTGAAGCTTTCTTT. Protein product: CASSLTGGNTEAFF.

CDR3 protein: CSAEGGKGTDTQYF. DNA for the CDR3: TGCAGCGCCGAGGGAGGGAAGGGGACAGATACGCAGTATTTT. This sequence joins TRBV29-1 and TRBJ2-3, with 7 bases matching TRBD2. With V trimmed by 7 bases and J by 3 bases, 10 bases remained unmatched. Per the germline V gene, CDR1 is SQVTM and CDR2 is ANQGSEA. The CDR3 consists of 14 residues.

Details on this clone: One end of the junction is discordant with germline, which a read error may explain. The chain joins TRBV30 to TRBJ1-2; D is perhaps TRBD1 (5 bases). This CDR3 comprises 12 residues. Germline CDR1 reads GTSNPN; CDR2 reads SVGIG (reference sequence). The CDR3: CAWSRDGESPRF. The DNA of the CDR3 is TGTGCCTGGTCGCGGGACGGAGAGAGCCCCCGCTTC.

In its sample, this clone was seen once. V and J are TRBV15 and TRBJ1-6; 7 bases agree with TRBD1. V was pared by 5 bases and J by 8 bases, with 12 bases of the junction left unmatched. CDR1 and CDR2 (germline): LNHNV, YYDKDF (reference sequence). This CDR3 region has 16 residues. In DNA form, the CDR3 reads TGTGCCACCAGCCCGACCTCGACAGGGTCCTATTCACCCCTCCACTTT. It encodes CATSPTSTGSYSPLHF.

The chain couples TRBV7-2 to TRBJ1-1; 10 nucleotides agree with TRBD1. CDR1 is SGHTA, CDR2 FQGNSA, per germline. CDR3 length: 13 amino acids. The V segment lost 5 bases and the J segment 7 bases; nucleotides outside the gene matches: 4. The CDR3 DNA reads TGTGCCAGCAGCACTAGGGACAGGGGTGAAGCTTTCTTT. Amino acids: CASSTRDRGEAFF.

The chain couples TRBV19 to TRBJ2-7; 8 bases align to TRBD2. The CDR3 sequence is 15 residues long. V trimming: 7 bases; J trimming: 6 bases; junction bases outside the gene matches: 14. From germline, CDR1 is LNHDA and CDR2 SQIVND (reference sequence). In DNA, the CDR3 is TGTGCCAGTACGCCCGAGCGGGCGGGAGGACTCGAGCAGTACTTC. It encodes CASTPERAGGLEQYF.

The V call is TRBV5-1, the J call TRBJ2-2; D is unresolved. Trimming left V 2 bases short and J 0 bases short, with 8 bases between. Germline CDR1 and CDR2: SGHRS and YFSETQ. This CDR3 spans 15 amino acids. CDR3 protein: CASSLKDTNTGELFF. The CDR3 nucleotides read TGCGCCAGCAGCTTAAAAGACACGAACACCGGGGAGCTGTTTTTT.

This clone was found once. The chain links TRBV5-1 to TRBJ2-1; a weak D match, TRBD2 (5 bases). Trimming left V 1 base short and J 4 bases short, with 6 bases between. CDR1 is SGHRS, CDR2 YFSETQ, per germline. This CDR3 spans 13 amino acids. CDR3 nucleotides: TGCGCCAGCAGCTTGTCGGGGTACAATGAGCAGTTCTTC. Translating it yields CASSLSGYNEQFF.

In nucleotides, the CDR3 is TGTGCCAGCAGCCCGGACACTTCTGAAGCTTTCTTT. Amino acid sequence: CASSPDTSEAFF. The chain carries TRBV7-9 and TRBJ1-1, with TRBD1 as a possible D gene (5 bases). The CDR3 has 12 amino acids. V shed 5 bases and J shed 6 bases, with 10 bases lying between them. Per germline, CDR1 SEHNR and CDR2 FQNEAQ (reference sequence).

This chain uses TRBV18 with TRBJ1-5, with a possible D match to TRBD1 (5 bases). This CDR3 is built from 12 residues. Looked up from germline, CDR1 is KGHSH and CDR2 is LQKENI. V lost 6 bases and J 9 bases, leaving 12 bases between the germline ends. The CDR3 coding sequence is TGTGCCAGCTCCCCCGCCGGGGGGCCCCAGCATTTT. Protein sequence: CASSPAGGPQHF.